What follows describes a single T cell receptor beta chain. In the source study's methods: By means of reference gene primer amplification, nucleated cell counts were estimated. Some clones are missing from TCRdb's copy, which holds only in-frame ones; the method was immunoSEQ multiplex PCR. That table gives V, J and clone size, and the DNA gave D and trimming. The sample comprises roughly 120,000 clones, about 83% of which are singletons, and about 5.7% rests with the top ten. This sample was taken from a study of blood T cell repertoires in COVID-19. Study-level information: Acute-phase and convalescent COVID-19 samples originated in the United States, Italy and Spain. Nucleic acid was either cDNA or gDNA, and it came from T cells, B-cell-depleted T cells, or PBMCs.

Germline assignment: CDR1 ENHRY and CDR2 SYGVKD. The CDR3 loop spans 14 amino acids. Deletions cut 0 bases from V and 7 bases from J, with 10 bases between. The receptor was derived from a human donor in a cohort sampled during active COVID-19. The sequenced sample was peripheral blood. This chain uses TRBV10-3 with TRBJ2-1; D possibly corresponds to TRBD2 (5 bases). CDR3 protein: CAISESVRGNEQFF. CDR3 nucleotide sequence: TGTGCCATCAGTGAGTCTGTCCGGGGTAATGAGCAGTTCTTC.